Following are 32 T cell receptor beta chains from one sample sequenced in a study of T cell responses to AZD1222 COVID-19 vaccine. Sequenced by immunoSEQ multiplex PCR; TCRdb stores in-frame clones only, minus some. The sample has tens of thousands of clones; around 80% are singletons. The material sequenced was peripheral blood, taken 28 days after the second AZD1222 dose. Receptor source: an adult who received the AZD1222 COVID-19 vaccine.

The chain joins TRBV6-5 to TRBJ1-1, with 7 bases that match TRBD1. The germline V gene has CDR1 MNHEY and CDR2 SVGAGI. This CDR3 region has 14 residues. J gave up 1 base and V 8 bases, and 7 bases lay outside the gene matches. The chain's CDR3 is CASLPGTANTEAFF. In DNA, the CDR3 is TGTGCCAGCTTACCCGGGACAGCGAACACTGAAGCTTTCTTT.

This sequence joins TRBV5-6 and TRBJ1-3; D uncertain. Germline CDR1 SGHDT, CDR2 YYEEEE. The V end lost 4 bases, the J end lost 0 bases, and 14 bases lay between the germline ends. This CDR3 comprises 16 residues. CDR3 in DNA: TGTGCCAGCAGCCTTCGCGGACTCTTCTCTGGAAACACCATATATTTT. It translates to CASSLRGLFSGNTIYF.

This sequence joins TRBV2 and TRBJ2-2; 9 nucleotides match TRBD1. In germline, CDR1 is SNHLY, CDR2 FYNNEI. CDR3 length: 17 amino acids. The V and J ends lost 6 bases and 5 bases, in that order; junction bases with no gene match: 13. The CDR3 DNA reads as TGTGCCAGCAGGACGGGACAGGGATGGGCTCGAACCGGGGAGCTGTTTTTT. Protein product: CASRTGQGWARTGELFF. Complete variable domain (other parts from reference TRBV2 and TRBJ2-2): EPEVTQTPSHQVTQMGQEVILRCVPISNHLYFYWYRQILGQKVEFLVSFYNNEISEKSEIFDDQFSVERPDGSNFTLKIRSTKLEDSAMYFCASRTGQGWARTGELFFGEGSRLTVL.

This rearrangement joins TRBV5-1 to TRBJ2-7, with 9 bases lining up with TRBD1. This CDR3 is built from 14 residues. J lost 1 base, V lost 3 bases, and 2 bases had no gene match. Germline V gives CDR1 SGHRS, CDR2 YFSETQ. The CDR3 nucleotides read TGCGCCAGCAGCTCCGGGACAGGGTCCTACGAGCAGTACTTC. It is translated as CASSSGTGSYEQYF. The full variable domain, its missing parts supplied by reference TRBV5-1 and TRBJ2-7, is KAGVTQTPRYLIKTRGQQVTLSCSPISGHRSVSWYQQTPGQGLQFLFEYFSETQRNKGNFPGRFSGRQFSNSRSEMNVSTLELGDSALYLCASSSGTGSYEQYFGPGTRLTVT.

The chain couples TRBV9 to TRBJ2-2; a possible D gene is TRBD1 (5 bases). This CDR3 is 18 amino acids long. V was shortened by 0 bases and J by 4 bases, with 19 bases between the two germline ends. Germline CDR1 SGDLS, CDR2 YYNGEE. The CDR3 loop reads CASSVDPVVDSRTGELFF. Here the CDR3 DNA reads TGTGCCAGCAGCGTAGACCCGGTTGTAGACAGTCGCACCGGGGAGCTGTTTTTT.

V and J are TRBV4-1 and TRBJ2-5; D possibly matches TRBD1 or TRBD2 (5 bases each). The CDR3 extends over 17 amino acids. CDR1 is MGHRA and CDR2 is YSYEKL in the germline V gene. V was cut by 1 base and J by 7 bases, with 22 bases left in between. Here the CDR3 DNA reads TGCGCCAGCAGCCAAGTTCCAAGTCGGGACCCCGCTGGGACCCAGTACTTC. It translates to CASSQVPSRDPAGTQYF.

Notes on this clone: A junction boundary mismatches the germline segment, possibly from a read error. V gene TRBV7-7 combines with J gene TRBJ2-3, with TRBD1 matching 9 bases. This CDR3 is built from 13 residues. CDR1 SSHAT and CDR2 FNYEAQ come from the germline V gene (reference sequence). The CDR3, as DNA: TGTGCTAGCAGCCGACAGGGGGCAGATACGCAGTATTTT. Amino acid sequence: CASSRQGADTQYF.

This clone appeared a single time. The J gene is TRBJ1-4, the V gene TRBV29-1; D is possibly TRBD1 (5 bases). Looked up from germline, CDR1 is SQVTM and CDR2 is ANQGSEA. The CDR3 is 12 residues long. V shed 7 bases and J shed 3 bases, with 9 bases lying between them. The CDR3 spells CSAQAANEKLFF. In DNA form, the CDR3 reads TGCAGCGCACAGGCAGCTAATGAAAAACTGTTTTTT.

CDR3 in DNA: TGCGCCAGCAGCTTGGTCGTCGGCTATGGCTACACCTTC. This codes for CASSLVVGYGYTF. The chain recombines TRBV5-1 with TRBJ1-2; D unclear. V was clipped by 0 bases and J by 4 bases, with 7 bases between them. From germline, CDR1 is SGHRS and CDR2 YFSETQ. There are 13 residues in the CDR3.

The chain couples TRBV27 to TRBJ1-5; D is possibly TRBD1 (6 bases). This CDR3 comprises 18 residues. V was cut by 6 bases and J by 4 bases, with 25 bases left in between. The V gene's germline CDR1 is MNHEY and CDR2 SMNVEV (reference sequence). The CDR3 DNA is TGTGCCAGCAGGAATGACGTATGGAACAGGGTTCCGAATCAGCCCCAGCATTTT. Its protein is CASRNDVWNRVPNQPQHF.

The chain carries TRBV19 and TRBJ2-7; 11 bases fit TRBD2. The CDR3 consists of 15 residues. Germline assignment: CDR1 LNHDA and CDR2 SQIVND (reference sequence). V was pared by 6 bases and J by 2 bases, with 6 bases of the junction left unmatched. CDR3 loop: CASRQLAGAPYEQYF. In DNA, the CDR3 is TGTGCCAGTAGACAACTAGCGGGGGCCCCCTACGAGCAGTACTTC.

J is TRBJ1-3 and V is TRBV7-2; 7 nucleotides align to TRBD1. Trimming cost V 3 bases and J 0 bases; bases outside gene matches: 2. The CDR3 runs to 15 residues. Per germline, CDR1 SGHTA and CDR2 FQGNSA. CDR3 amino acids: CASSFGTASGNTIYF. The CDR3 region has the DNA TGTGCCAGCAGCTTTGGGACAGCCTCTGGAAACACCATATATTTT.

The rearrangement uses TRBV19 and TRBJ1-2, with a possible D match to TRBD1 (5 bases). There are 15 residues in the CDR3. Trimming cost V 5 bases and J 4 bases, with 17 bases left between them. Germline CDR1 and CDR2: LNHDA and SQIVND (reference sequence). Here the CDR3 reads CASSLDQGLIYGYTF. Written as DNA, the CDR3 is TGTGCCAGTAGTCTCGATCAGGGACTGATCTATGGCTACACCTTC. The variable domain in full, with the rest retrieved from reference TRBV19 and TRBJ1-2, is DGGITQSPKYLFRKEGQNVTLSCEQNLNHDAMYWYRQDPGQGLRLIYYSQIVNDFQKGDIAEGYSVSREKKESFPLTVTSAQKNPTAFYLCASSLDQGLIYGYTFGSGTRLTVV.

V and J are TRBV7-9 and TRBJ2-1, with TRBD1 matching 9 bases. V was clipped by 2 bases and J by 7 bases; unmatched bases: 6. The CDR3 length is 15 residues. CDR1 and CDR2 (germline): SEHNR, FQNEAQ (reference sequence). This chain's CDR3 is CASSLSGTGSNEQFF. The CDR3 nucleotides read TGTGCCAGCAGCTTATCCGGGACAGGGTCTAATGAGCAGTTCTTC.

This clone was counted a single time. This chain joins TRBV5-1 and TRBJ2-5; D unclear. Germline-derived CDR1 and CDR2 are SGHRS and YFSETQ. The V end was cut by 4 bases, the J end by 2 bases, with 9 bases between. The CDR3 runs 13 residues. The CDR3 bases are TGCGCCAGCAGCCCGGCCCAGCAAGAGACCCAGTACTTC. Protein: CASSPAQQETQYF.

The rearrangement joins TRBV5-8 to TRBJ1-2; 8 bases align to TRBD1. The V and J ends lost 5 bases and 3 bases, in that order; junction bases with no gene match: 9. Germline lookup yields CDR1 SGHTS and CDR2 YDEGEE. CDR3 length: 15 amino acids. The CDR3 coding sequence is TGTGCCAGCAGTTTCGGACAGGGAATATACTATGGCTACACCTTC. It encodes CASSFGQGIYYGYTF.

The genes are TRBV6-5 and TRBJ1-2; weak D call: TRBD1 (6 bases). V lost 6 bases and J lost 6, with 8 bases in between. Germline CDR1 reads MNHEY; CDR2 reads SVGAGI. CDR3 size: 11 residues. Written as DNA, the CDR3 is TGTGCCAGCAGACAGGGAGATGGCTACACCTTC. Its translation: CASRQGDGYTF.

This clone is termed large. Other DNA variants within this sample encode the same CDR3. The chain links TRBV5-6 to TRBJ2-7; TRBD2 agrees at 12 bases. The CDR3 consists of 16 residues. CDR1 and CDR2 from the germline V gene are SGHDT and YYEEEE. V gave up 4 bases and J gave up 4 bases; unmatched junction bases: 9. CDR3 sequence reads: CASSGDLAGGPYEQYF. The DNA of the CDR3 is TGTGCCAGCAGCGGGGATCTAGCGGGGGGGCCGTACGAGCAGTACTTC.

In its sample, this clone was seen a few times. V and J are TRBV6-5 and TRBJ2-3, with unresolved D. Between the trimmed V and J ends, which lost 9 bases and 1 base, there was a span of 17 bases. Germline V lookup: CDR1 MNHEY, CDR2 SVGAGI. The CDR3 is 15 residues long. CDR3 sequence reads: CASSSFATRTDTQYF. The CDR3 bases are TGTGCCAGTTCGTCTTTCGCTACGCGCACAGATACGCAGTATTTT.

The genes are TRBV29-1 and TRBJ2-3; 7 bases agree with TRBD1. In germline, CDR1 is SQVTM, CDR2 ANQGSEA. After removal of 6 bases from V and 2 bases from J, the junction contained 11 bases not matched to a gene. The CDR3 sequence is 15 residues long. Written as DNA, the CDR3 is TGCAGCGTCGGGGAGACAGGGATATACACAGATACGCAGTATTTT. Its translation: CSVGETGIYTDTQYF.

The rearrangement uses TRBV18 and TRBJ1-1; D is uncertain. The CDR3 length is 12 residues. V was cut by 0 bases and J by 6 bases, with 5 bases left in between. Germline V gene data show CDR1 as KGHSH and CDR2 as LQKENI. The CDR3 reads CASSPPGPEAFF. CDR3 bases: TGTGCCAGCTCACCACCGGGCCCTGAAGCTTTCTTT.

Details on this clone: One end of the junction is discordant with germline, which a read error may explain. The chain is built from TRBV7-7 and TRBJ2-5, with TRBD1 matching over 7 bases. This CDR3 comprises 14 residues. Germline CDR1 is SSHAT and CDR2 is FNYEAQ (reference sequence). The CDR3 spells CASSPTGWRETQYF. The CDR3 nucleotides read TGTGCTAGCAGCCCGACAGGGTGGCGGGAGACCCAGTACTTC.

The gene calls are TRBV7-2 and TRBJ1-2; 8 nucleotides align to TRBD1. The length of the CDR3 is 16 residues. V lost 5 bases, J lost 0 bases, and 8 bases stayed unmatched. The germline V gene has CDR1 SGHTA and CDR2 FQGNSA. CDR3 bases: TGTGCCAGCAGCCCTGACAGGGGTTTATCTAACTATGGCTACACCTTC. It codes for CASSPDRGLSNYGYTF.

This sequence joins TRBV4-1 and TRBJ2-2; possibly TRBD1 or TRBD2 for D (5 bases each). The CDR3 runs to 16 residues. Germline values: CDR1 MGHRA, CDR2 YSYEKL. Trimming took off 6 bases at V and 2 bases at J, with 16 bases between the two ends. The CDR3 bases are TGCGCCAGCAGACCCTATTCGGGACCCAACACCGGGGAGCTGTTTTTT. Translating it yields CASRPYSGPNTGELFF.

The V and J genes are TRBV19 and TRBJ1-1; maybe TRBD1 (6 bases). The germline CDR1 and CDR2 sequences are LNHDA and SQIVND (reference sequence). Trimming cost V 7 bases and J 4 bases, with 16 bases left between them. This CDR3 region has 14 residues. Here the CDR3 DNA reads TGTGCCAGTACCCCAACCGGAGGGGGCACTGAAGCTTTCTTT. Translation gives CASTPTGGGTEAFF.

This clone was detected only once. This chain links TRBV3-1 (or the pseudogene TRBV3-2) with TRBJ2-7, with TRBD2 matching 10 bases. From germline, CDR1 is LGHDT and CDR2 YNNKEL (reference sequence). There are 18 residues in the CDR3. The trim removed 0 bases at V and 2 bases at J, leaving 10 bases unmatched. As DNA, the CDR3 is TGTGCCAGCAGCCAAGAGGCCGGTAGGCTAGCGGGAGCCTACGAGCAGTACTTC. Its translation: CASSQEAGRLAGAYEQYF.

The chain uses TRBV25-1 and TRBJ2-1; no clear D gene. The CDR3 length is 13 residues. V lost 6 bases, J lost 5 bases, and 11 bases lay in between. Germline CDR1 is MGHDK and CDR2 is SYGVNS. The CDR3 reads CASSPDIDNEQFF. CDR3 bases: TGTGCCAGCAGCCCAGACATTGACAATGAGCAGTTCTTC.

The genes are TRBV18 and TRBJ1-2, with TRBD1 matching over 9 bases. The length of the CDR3 is 14 residues. The germline CDR1 and CDR2 sequences are KGHSH and LQKENI. J was trimmed by 0 bases and V by 6 bases; bases with no gene match: 2. The CDR3 sequence is CASSGDRANYGYTF. CDR3 in DNA: TGTGCCAGCTCCGGGGACAGGGCTAACTATGGCTACACCTTC.

This chain uses TRBV7-9 with TRBJ2-7, with unresolved D. CDR3 length: 13 amino acids. Germline-derived CDR1 and CDR2 are SEHNR and FQNEAQ (reference sequence). V lost 3 bases and J 7 bases, leaving 13 bases between the germline ends. The CDR3 spells CASSFMEFNEQYF. The CDR3 DNA reads as TGTGCCAGCAGCTTTATGGAGTTTAATGAGCAGTACTTC.

This chain joins TRBV7-3 and TRBJ1-6, with no clear D. The CDR3 has 13 residues. From germline, CDR1 is SGHTA and CDR2 FQGTGA. Trimming shortened V by 4 bases and J by 7 bases, and 8 bases separated the two germline ends. CDR3: CASSYRENSPLHF. The CDR3 DNA sequence: TGTGCCAGCAGCTACCGGGAAAATTCACCCCTCCACTTT.

As concerns this clone: The junction departs from germline at one end; a sequencing error may be responsible. The rearrangement uses TRBV9 and TRBJ1-6; a possible D gene is TRBD1 (5 bases). The CDR3 runs to 17 residues. Germline CDR1 reads SGDLS; CDR2 reads YYNGEE. This CDR3 is CASSVSLDTSDNSPLHF. CDR3 DNA sequence: TGTGCCAGCAGCGTAAGTCTGGACACCTCCGATAATTCACCCCTCCACTTT.

V is TRBV2 and J is TRBJ1-2; D ambiguous. The germline V gene has CDR1 SNHLY and CDR2 FYNNEI. CDR3 length equals 15 residues. The germline V and J ends were trimmed by 7 bases and 2 bases, with 17 bases remaining between them. The CDR3 sequence is CASNMDGATNYGYTF. The CDR3 DNA reads TGTGCCAGCAACATGGACGGAGCCACCAACTATGGCTACACCTTC.